The 20 T cell receptor beta chains in this list originate from one sample, sequenced in a study of molecular identifiers for immune sequencing clone quantification. TCRdb re-called the PCR reads through MiXCR, storing one row per CDR3 protein. The sample has approximately 680,000 distinct CDR3 sequences; 25% are singletons. Material for sequencing was naive CD8+ T cells from blood, with Jurkat cell RNA spiked in. The subset: FACS-sorted CD8+CD4-CCR7+CD45RA+ naive T cells. The receptors originated from a human donor in good health. Some libraries in this study had Jurkat cell RNA spiked in.

The V call is TRBV7-2, the J call TRBJ2-7; D is possibly TRBD1 or TRBD2 (5 bases each). Trimming took off 8 bases at V and 9 bases at J, with 26 bases between the two ends. There are 15 residues in the CDR3. Germline CDR1 SGHTA, CDR2 FQGNSA. The CDR3 sequence: CASPTAPGGWAGQYF. The CDR3 DNA reads TGTGCCAGCCCCACCGCACCTGGGGGATGGGCCGGGCAGTACTTC. The whole variable domain, remainder taken from reference TRBV7-2 and TRBJ2-7, is GAGVSQSPSNKVTEKGKDVELRCDPISGHTALYWYRQSLGQGLEFLIYFQGNSAPDKSGLPSDRFSAERTGGSVSTLTIQRTQQEDSAVYLCASPTAPGGWAGQYFGPGTRLTVT.

This chain links TRBV7-6 with TRBJ1-1; the D gene is possibly TRBD1 (6 bases). Germline V gene lookup returns CDR1 SGHVS and CDR2 FNYEAQ. V was cut by 5 bases and J by 4 bases, with 20 bases left in between. This CDR3 is built from 16 residues. In nucleotides, the CDR3 is TGTGCCAGCAGCCATAGTCGGGGGGGCGGAGGCACTGAAGCTTTCTTT. Translating it yields CASSHSRGGGGTEAFF.

The rearrangement joins TRBV29-1 to TRBJ1-4; the D gene is possibly TRBD1 (6 bases). Trimming took off 1 base at V and 3 bases at J, with 12 bases between the two ends. This CDR3 has 15 amino acids. Germline V gene sequence: CDR1 SQVTM, CDR2 ANQGSEA. CDR3 coding DNA: TGCAGCGTTGAAGGCCTCGGGGGCTCTAATGAAAAACTGTTTTTT. Its protein is CSVEGLGGSNEKLFF.

This clonotype has only a few counts. The chain joins TRBV24-1 to TRBJ2-3, with 8 positions matching TRBD2. V lost 4 bases to trimming and J lost 5 bases; unmatched junction nucleotides: 13. The germline V gene has CDR1 KGHDR and CDR2 SFDVKD. There are 17 residues in the CDR3. The CDR3, as DNA: TGTGCCACCAGTGAGCCTACTAGCGGAATCTTTCGAGATACGCAGTATTTT. Amino acid sequence: CATSEPTSGIFRDTQYF.

This clonotype was seen only a few times. V usage is TRBV6-5 and J usage is TRBJ1-5; 10 bases agree with TRBD1. There are 15 residues in the CDR3. Trimming at V came to 6 bases and at J to 4 bases, leaving 6 bases not matched to a gene. CDR1 and CDR2 (germline): MNHEY, SVGAGI. CDR3 amino acids: CASSEDRGENQPQHF. CDR3 DNA: TGTGCCAGCAGCGAGGACAGGGGGGAGAATCAGCCCCAGCATTTT.

This clonotype was seen many times. V usage is TRBV7-9 and J usage is TRBJ2-7; 13 bases line up with TRBD2. The CDR3 spans 19 residues. The trim removed 5 bases at V and 0 bases at J, leaving 13 bases unmatched. CDR1 and CDR2 (germline): SEHNR, FQNEAQ (reference sequence). CDR3: CASSVTEGLAGLSSYEQYF. CDR3 nucleotide sequence: TGTGCCAGCAGCGTAACCGAGGGACTAGCGGGACTCAGCTCCTACGAGCAGTACTTC.

The table lists this clonotype with a few counts. This rearrangement joins TRBV27 to TRBJ2-1; TRBD2 aligns across 9 bases. After removal of 0 bases from V and 4 bases from J, the junction contained 1 base not matched to a gene. Germline V lookup: CDR1 MNHEY, CDR2 SMNVEV (reference sequence). CDR3 size: 15 residues. For the CDR3, the DNA is TGTGCCAGCAGTTTATCTCTAGCGGGGTACAATGAGCAGTTCTTC. It specifies CASSLSLAGYNEQFF.

There are many counts of this clonotype. The gene calls are TRBV12-3 or TRBV12-4 and TRBJ1-2; weak D call: TRBD1 (5 bases). The CDR3 covers 13 residues. V lost 5 bases, J lost 3 bases, and 10 bases lay in between. The CDR3 loop is CASSLGTDYGYTF. The DNA for the CDR3 is TGTGCCAGCAGTCTTGGGACTGACTATGGCTACACCTTC.

This clonotype was seen more than once but under ten times. The gene calls are TRBV11-2 and TRBJ2-1; D tentatively fits TRBD1 or TRBD2 (5 bases each). CDR3 size: 15 residues. Trimming took off 5 bases at V and 6 bases at J, with 17 bases between the two ends. CDR1 and CDR2 from the germline V gene are SGHAT and FQNNGV. The CDR3 DNA sequence: TGTGCCAGCAGCGCCAAAGTCGGGGCCGGCAATGAGCAGTTCTTC. Its protein is CASSAKVGAGNEQFF.

The chain combines TRBV28 with TRBJ2-7; no firm D call. This CDR3 has 12 residues. Per the germline V gene, CDR1 is MDHEN and CDR2 is SYDVKM. V was cut by 5 bases and J by 6 bases, with 11 bases left in between. The CDR3 coding sequence is TGTGCCAGCAGTGAGCCTCGGACCGAGCAGTACTTC. Its translation: CASSEPRTEQYF. Full variable domain (missing parts from reference TRBV28 and TRBJ2-7): DVKVTQSSRYLVKRTGEKVFLECVQDMDHENMFWYRQDPGLGLRLIYFSYDVKMKEKGDIPEGYSVSREKKERFSLILESASTNQTSMYLCASSEPRTEQYFGPGTRLTVT.

This clonotype was seen more than once but under ten times. The gene calls are TRBV19 and TRBJ2-6; tentatively, D is TRBD1 (6 bases). Germline V gene lookup returns CDR1 LNHDA and CDR2 SQIVND (reference sequence). The CDR3 spans 18 residues. Deletions cut 8 bases from V and 4 bases from J, with 24 bases between. In nucleotides, the CDR3 is TGTGCCAGTTTCCCCTCTCTTGACAGGTCTACCGGGGCCAACGTCCTGACTTTC. It encodes CASFPSLDRSTGANVLTF.

Regarding this clonotype: Being one base from a much bigger clone, this may be a read error. The chain joins TRBV4-1 to TRBJ2-7, with D hard to call. Trimming took off 0 bases at V and 2 bases at J, with 11 bases between the two ends. The CDR3 is 15 amino acids. CDR1 and CDR2 from the germline V gene are MGHRA and YSYEKL. Here the CDR3 reads CASSQDWADTYEQYF. DNA for the CDR3: TGCGCCAGCAGCCAAGATTGGGCCGATACCTACGAGCAGTACTTC.

The chain joins TRBV19 to TRBJ1-5; D gene unclear. In germline, CDR1 is LNHDA, CDR2 SQIVND (reference sequence). There are 13 residues in the CDR3. V lost 5 bases and J lost 1, with 6 bases in between. The CDR3 bases are TGTGCCAGTAGTGTTTTCAGCAATCAGCCCCAGCATTTT. The encoded protein is CASSVFSNQPQHF.

Many counts were recorded for this clonotype. The gene calls are TRBV4-1 and TRBJ2-7, with D perhaps TRBD1 or TRBD2 (6 bases each). Germline CDR1 MGHRA, CDR2 YSYEKL. Trimming shortened V by 1 base and J by 2 bases, and 9 bases separated the two germline ends. The CDR3 contains 14 residues. The CDR3 is CASSQVEGAYEQYF. The CDR3 nucleotides are TGCGCCAGCAGCCAAGTGGAGGGGGCCTACGAGCAGTACTTC.

This clonotype was seen repeatedly, ten times or more. V gene TRBV7-2 combines with J gene TRBJ2-3; D unclear. The CDR3 consists of 16 residues. The germline V gene encodes CDR1 SGHTA and CDR2 FQGNSA. Trimming left V 3 bases short and J 3 bases short, with 16 bases between. DNA of the CDR3: TGTGCCAGCAGCTTTTTAGAAGCTTTCGGGACAGATACGCAGTATTTT. Amino acid sequence: CASSFLEAFGTDTQYF.

Of note for this clonotype: This may be a read error, as it is one base from a much larger clone. The DNA of the CDR3 is TGTGCCAGCAGGCCCGCAGGGATGCCCCAAGAGACCCAGTACTTC. It codes for CASRPAGMPQETQYF. The rearrangement joins TRBV25-1 to TRBJ2-5; weak D call: TRBD1 (5 bases). The CDR3 is made up of 15 amino acids. Germline V gives CDR1 MGHDK, CDR2 SYGVNS. Trimming removed 6 bases from V and 1 base from J, with 15 bases in between. The full variable domain, its missing parts supplied by reference TRBV25-1 and TRBJ2-5, is EADIYQTPRYLVIGTGKKITLECSQTMGHDKMYWYQQDPGMELHLIHYSYGVNSTEKGDLSSESTVSRIRTEHFPLTLESARPSHTSQYLCASRPAGMPQETQYFGPGTRLLVL.

In this sample, this clonotype turned up a few times. This sequence joins TRBV12-3 or TRBV12-4 and TRBJ2-3, with D tentatively TRBD1 or TRBD2 (5 bases each). V lost 3 bases and J lost 0, with 10 bases in between. CDR3 size: 15 residues. The CDR3 DNA sequence: TGTGCCAGCAGTTTTGGGGGATATAGCACAGATACGCAGTATTTT. Residues: CASSFGGYSTDTQYF.

This clonotype was seen only a few times. The rearrangement links TRBV20-1 to TRBJ1-1, with D maybe TRBD1 (5 bases). The V gene's germline CDR1 is DFQATT and CDR2 SNEGSKA (reference sequence). This CDR3 comprises 16 residues. Trimming stripped 4 bases from V and 0 bases from J, with 18 bases between. The CDR3 loop reads CSAKSTDVTMNTEAFF. CDR3 coding DNA: TGCAGTGCTAAGTCGACAGACGTCACCATGAACACTGAAGCTTTCTTT.

Here the CDR3 DNA reads TGTGCCAGCACCCATCGGGGGGGGGTGTCCTATAATTCACCCCTCCACTTT. Its protein product is CASTHRGGVSYNSPLHF. V gene TRBV28 combines with J gene TRBJ1-6; a weak D match, TRBD1 (5 bases). Germline V gives CDR1 MDHEN, CDR2 SYDVKM. The CDR3 sequence is 17 residues long. Trimming shortened V by 7 bases and J by 1 base, and 17 bases separated the two germline ends.

The J gene is TRBJ2-5, the V gene TRBV10-3, with TRBD2 matching 10 bases. This CDR3 spans 15 amino acids. Germline assignment: CDR1 ENHRY and CDR2 SYGVKD. Trimming took 4 bases from V and 2 from J; bases not matched to a gene: 4. This chain's CDR3 is CAISGASGGQETQYF. The CDR3 nucleotides are TGTGCCATCAGTGGGGCTAGCGGGGGACAAGAGACCCAGTACTTC.